This TCR beta chain was recovered during a study of blood T cell repertoires in COVID-19. Study summary: Samples came from the United States, Italy and Spain, spanning acute and convalescent COVID-19. T cells, B-cell-depleted T cells, or PBMCs provided the cDNA or gDNA that served as material.

Grouping used clinical history reported by participants in a survey and questionnaire. V gave up 4 bases and J gave up 4 bases, with 11 bases separating them. This CDR3 region has 13 residues. Germline-derived CDR1 and CDR2 are SGDLS and YYNGEE. In the original workflow: Amplification of reference gene primers was used by the study to estimate nucleated cell counts. Clones were read by immunoSEQ multiplex PCR, and TCRdb kept only the in-frame ones, dropping some. V and J calls and clone size follow that table, whereas D and trimming were derived from the DNA. The sample has 200,000 to 250,000 clones; less than 85% are singletons.

Sequencing used PBMCs or T cells enriched from blood (not recorded which). This chain uses TRBV9 with TRBJ2-5; no firm D call. This receptor was identified in a man between 60 and 70 years old who had recovered from COVID-19. CDR3: CASSTSPLETQYF. CDR3 nucleotide sequence: TGTGCCAGCAGCACATCACCCCTAGAGACCCAGTACTTC.